This TCR beta chain was identified in a study of T-cell reconstitution after alpha-beta-depleted transplantation in children. Germline CDR1 SNHLY, CDR2 FYNNEI. V was shortened by 0 bases and J by 3 bases, with 15 bases between the two germline ends. This CDR3 has 16 residues. The TCRbeta library was prepared with unique molecular identifiers. Each CDR3 protein is one row after TCRdb ran MiXCR on the PCR reads. The sample lists over 550,000 distinct CDR3 sequences, over 9.5% occurring once. The sequencing used PBMCs from the stem cell graft donor, collected from the stem cell graft. The clonotype comes from a human donor who donated a stem cell graft to a child with acute myeloid leukemia. The V call is TRBV2, the J call TRBJ2-7; D perhaps matches TRBD2 (6 bases). CDR3 DNA: TGTGCCAGCAGTGAAGCCCTTGGCGGGACTGTCTACGAGCAGTACTTC. Translation: CASSEALGGTVYEQYF.